This section outlines one T cell receptor beta chain sequence together with its context. This record comes from a study of T cell changes during pregnancy in multiple sclerosis. Profiling relied on immunoSEQ multiplex PCR, and the TCRdb table lists in-frame clones only, not all of them. The table includes tens of thousands of clones, about 94% detected once. There are 15 residues in the CDR3. Germline lookup yields CDR1 MNHEY and CDR2 SMNVEV (reference sequence). The V segment lost 5 bases and the J segment 6 bases; nucleotides outside the gene matches: 11. The chain has TRBV27 and TRBJ1-1, with 8 bases identical to TRBD1. The sample here was CD8+ T cells from peripheral blood mononuclear cells, taken in the third trimester of pregnancy. This receptor was identified in a female donor with multiple sclerosis, enrolled in a pregnancy study. CDR3 protein: CASSPRTGPSAEAFF. The CDR3 nucleotides are TGTGCCAGCAGTCCGCGGACAGGGCCAAGCGCTGAAGCTTTCTTT.